These 3 T cell receptor beta chains share one sample of origin, sequenced in a study of Graves' ophthalmopathy and Graves' hyperthyroidism. TCR beta CDR3 regions were amplified from RNA transcripts. The first round was an RT-PCR with HTBI primers, and the second round was a multiplex PCR. Each CDR3 protein is one row after TCRdb ran MiXCR on the multiplex PCR reads. Of about 740,000 distinct CDR3 sequences in the sample, roughly 40% are singletons; the top ten hold 44%. The sample comprised peripheral blood. These receptors originate from an adult man with Graves' ophthalmopathy.

In this sample, this clonotype turned up a few times. The rearrangement uses TRBV4-2 and TRBJ2-7; D is possibly TRBD1 (6 bases). The V gene lost 4 bases and the J gene lost 2 bases, with 12 bases spanning the gap. This CDR3 has 14 residues. CDR1 LGHNA and CDR2 YNFKEQ come from the germline V gene. The CDR3: CASSPRTDTYEQYF. CDR3 nucleotides: TGTGCCAGCAGCCCTCGGACAGATACCTACGAGCAGTACTTC.

Only a few counts were recorded for this clonotype. The gene calls are TRBV2 and TRBJ1-1, with D possibly being TRBD1 (6 bases). V was trimmed by 6 bases and J by 4 bases, leaving 24 bases between them. The CDR3 loop spans 17 amino acids. Germline V CDR1 and CDR2: SNHLY, FYNNEI. The CDR3 spells CASSLVGTRGFFTEAFF. CDR3 nucleotide sequence: TGTGCCAGCAGCTTAGTTGGTACTAGGGGGTTCTTCACTGAAGCTTTCTTT. The full variable domain, in which reference TRBV2 and TRBJ1-1 provide the parts outside the CDR3, is EPEVTQTPSHQVTQMGQEVILRCVPISNHLYFYWYRQILGQKVEFLVSFYNNEISEKSEIFDDQFSVERPDGSNFTLKIRSTKLEDSAMYFCASSLVGTRGFFTEAFFGQGTRLTVV.

V usage is TRBV29-1 and J usage is TRBJ1-2, with D maybe TRBD1 (5 bases). Deletions cut 2 bases from V and 5 bases from J, with 9 bases between. CDR3 length: 12 residues. Germline values: CDR1 SQVTM, CDR2 ANQGSEA. CDR3 DNA: TGCAGCGTTGAAAGGGGACTTTATGGCTACACCTTC. It encodes CSVERGLYGYTF. Full variable domain (remainder filled in from reference TRBV29-1 and TRBJ1-2): SAVISQKPSRDICQRGTSLTIQCQVDSQVTMMFWYRQQPGQSLTLIATANQGSEATYESGFVIDKFPISRPNLTFSTLTVSNMSPEDSSIYLCSVERGLYGYTFGSGTRLTVV.